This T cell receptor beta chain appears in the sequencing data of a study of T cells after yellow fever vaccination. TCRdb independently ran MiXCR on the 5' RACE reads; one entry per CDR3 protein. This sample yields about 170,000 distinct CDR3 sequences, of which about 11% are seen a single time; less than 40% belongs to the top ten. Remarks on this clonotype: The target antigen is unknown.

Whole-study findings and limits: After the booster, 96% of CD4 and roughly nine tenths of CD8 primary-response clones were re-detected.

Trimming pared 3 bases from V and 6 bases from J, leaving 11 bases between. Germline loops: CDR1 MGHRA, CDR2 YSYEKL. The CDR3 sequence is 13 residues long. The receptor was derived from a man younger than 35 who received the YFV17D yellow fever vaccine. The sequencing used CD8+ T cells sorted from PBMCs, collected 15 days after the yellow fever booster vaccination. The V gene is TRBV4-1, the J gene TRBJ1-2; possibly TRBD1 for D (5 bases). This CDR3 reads CASSHNMGDGYTF. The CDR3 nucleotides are TGCGCCAGCAGCCATAACATGGGGGATGGCTACACCTTC.